This TCR beta chain was sequenced in a study of cytomegalovirus exposure and HLA in healthy donors. Study summary: The same platform was used for the roughly 130 validation repertoires and the roughly 600 first-cohort repertoires, a later analysis reported.

Data came from immunoSEQ multiplex PCR; TCRdb stores just in-frame clones and leaves some out. This sample has about 49,000 clones, with 85% to 95% found just once. V lost 1 base and J lost 0, with 8 bases in between. Germline CDR1 reads SGHRS; CDR2 reads YFSETQ. The CDR3 has 14 residues. The rearrangement links TRBV5-1 to TRBJ2-7, with D possibly being TRBD1 (6 bases). The TCR was taken from a man younger than 35 in good health and CMV-seronegative. Sequencing used PBMCs. CDR3 coding DNA: TGCGCCAGCAGCTTGTCACAGGGCTCCTACGAGCAGTACTTC. This translates into CASSLSQGSYEQYF. The whole variable domain, filled in from reference TRBV5-1 and TRBJ2-7, reads KAGVTQTPRYLIKTRGQQVTLSCSPISGHRSVSWYQQTPGQGLQFLFEYFSETQRNKGNFPGRFSGRQFSNSRSEMNVSTLELGDSALYLCASSLSQGSYEQYFGPGTRLTVT.